Shown below are 22 T cell receptor beta chains from a single sample sequenced in a study of yellow fever vaccine responses in identical twins. TCRdb analysed the RT-PCR reads with MiXCR anew, one entry per CDR3 protein. The sample contains 12,000 or so distinct CDR3 sequences, almost 85% of which appear only once. The sample here was T cells from blood (PBMCs), unsorted or a sorted subset (not recorded which), taken before or after yellow fever vaccination (not recorded which). These receptors were taken from a woman between 18 and 29 years old who received the yellow fever vaccine.

The gene calls are TRBV11-3 and TRBJ2-1, with 11 bases lining up with TRBD2. CDR3 length: 15 residues. Germline V gene data show CDR1 as SGHNT and CDR2 as YENEEA. V lost 4 bases to trimming and J lost 5 bases; unmatched junction nucleotides: 4. CDR3 amino acids: CASSSTSGSHNEQFF. In DNA, the CDR3 is TGTGCCAGCAGCTCCACTAGCGGGAGTCACAATGAGCAGTTCTTC.

V usage is TRBV18 and J usage is TRBJ2-7; D unclear. The CDR3 is 13 residues long. The germline V and J ends were trimmed by 0 bases and 0 bases, with 3 bases remaining between them. CDR1 and CDR2 from the germline V gene are KGHSH and LQKENI. CDR3 nucleotide sequence: TGTGCCAGCTCACCACCTCTCTCCTACGAGCAGTACTTC. Encoded protein: CASSPPLSYEQYF.

J is TRBJ2-3 and V is TRBV27; 10 bases agree with TRBD2. Germline lookup yields CDR1 MNHEY and CDR2 SMNVEV (reference sequence). Unmatched junction bases numbered 9, after V lost 7 bases and J lost 5 bases. This CDR3 contains 15 residues. CDR3 bases: TGTGCCAGCAACCCCCGGCTAGCGGGAGAAGATACGCAGTATTTT. Protein product: CASNPRLAGEDTQYF.

V and J are TRBV28 and TRBJ2-1, with TRBD2 identical over 8 bases. The CDR3 has 15 residues. CDR1 is MDHEN, CDR2 SYDVKM, per germline. V was pared by 5 bases and J by 0 bases, with 3 bases of the junction left unmatched. The CDR3 sequence is CASSGSGSSYNEQFF. CDR3 nucleotide sequence: TGTGCCAGCAGTGGCAGCGGGAGCTCCTACAATGAGCAGTTCTTC.

The rearrangement uses TRBV20-1 and TRBJ2-2, with D tentatively TRBD2 (6 bases). The V end lost 1 base, the J end lost 3 bases, and 15 bases lay between the germline ends. The length of the CDR3 is 16 residues. Germline loops: CDR1 DFQATT, CDR2 SNEGSKA (reference sequence). CDR3 loop: CSARGGDGGDTGELFF. The CDR3 nucleotides are TGCAGTGCTAGAGGGGGGGACGGCGGGGACACCGGGGAGCTGTTTTTT.

This clonotype has just a few counts. The chain combines TRBV2 with TRBJ2-3; D not certain. Germline V gene sequence: CDR1 SNHLY, CDR2 FYNNEI. V lost 6 bases, J lost 2 bases, and 9 bases lay in between. The CDR3 extends over 13 amino acids. The CDR3 coding sequence is TGTGCCAGCAGAGCCCCCGACACAGATACGCAGTATTTT. This sequence encodes CASRAPDTDTQYF.

This clonotype was recorded only once. The rearrangement joins TRBV4-2 to TRBJ2-1; perhaps D is TRBD1 or TRBD2 (5 bases each). The CDR3 runs 13 residues. Per germline, CDR1 LGHNA and CDR2 YNFKEQ. Trimming took off 0 bases at V and 9 bases at J, with 9 bases between the two ends. The CDR3 DNA is TGTGCCAGCAGCCAAGATCCGGGGCTTGAGCAGTTCTTC. Translation: CASSQDPGLEQFF.

The V gene is TRBV7-9, the J gene TRBJ1-1; 7 positions agree with TRBD1. The CDR3 runs 15 residues. J lost 1 base, V lost 5 bases, and 7 bases had no gene match. The germline V gene has CDR1 SEHNR and CDR2 FQNEAQ (reference sequence). This CDR3 reads CASSTRGQPNTEAFF. Written as DNA, the CDR3 is TGTGCCAGCAGCACCCGGGGACAGCCGAACACTGAAGCTTTCTTT.

The chain links TRBV4-3 to TRBJ2-2, with 11 positions matching TRBD2. Per the germline V gene, CDR1 is LGHNA and CDR2 is YSLEER. The CDR3 has 15 amino acids. Unmatched junction bases numbered 6, after V lost 6 bases and J lost 6 bases. CDR3 nucleotides: TGCGCCAGCAGGACTAGCGGGACGGTCCCCGGGGAGCTGTTTTTT. This sequence encodes CASRTSGTVPGELFF.

This clonotype was seen just once. The chain combines TRBV7-2 with TRBJ2-7, with D possibly TRBD1 on 6 matching bases. Germline CDR1 reads SGHTA; CDR2 reads FQGNSA. V was cut by 4 bases and J by 0 bases, with 13 bases left in between. The CDR3 is 15 residues long. The CDR3 nucleotides are TGTGCCAGCAGCTCCCCCGACAGGAGCTCCTACGAGCAGTACTTC. Amino acid sequence: CASSSPDRSSYEQYF. Together with reference TRBV7-2 and TRBJ2-7, the CDR3 gives the full variable domain: GAGVSQSPSNKVTEKGKDVELRCDPISGHTALYWYRQSLGQGLEFLIYFQGNSAPDKSGLPSDRFSAERTGGSVSTLTIQRTQQEDSAVYLCASSSPDRSSYEQYFGPGTRLTVT.

The CDR3 DNA sequence: TGTGCCAGCAGTGACAGCCCCAGGGGAGCTTTCTTT. Protein: CASSDSPRGAFF. The chain recombines TRBV2 with TRBJ1-1; possible D gene TRBD1, 6 bases. Germline V gene sequence: CDR1 SNHLY, CDR2 FYNNEI. The ends were cut back, 3 bases at V and 10 bases at J, with 12 bases in the middle. CDR3 length: 12 amino acids.

The rearrangement uses TRBV29-1 and TRBJ2-7; TRBD2 agrees at 7 bases. CDR1 is SQVTM, CDR2 ANQGSEA, per germline. Trimming removed 4 bases from V and 0 bases from J; junction bases left unmatched: 3. The CDR3 spans 13 residues. CDR3 in DNA: TGCAGCGTTGCAGGCGGGGGCTCCTACGAGCAGTACTTC. Its protein is CSVAGGGSYEQYF.

V gene TRBV29-1 combines with J gene TRBJ2-6; D is undetermined. The germline gives CDR1 SQVTM, CDR2 ANQGSEA. CDR3 size: 13 residues. V was trimmed by 2 bases and J by 0 bases, leaving 2 bases between them. This CDR3 is CSVEYSGANVLTF. The DNA for the CDR3 is TGCAGCGTTGAATACTCTGGGGCCAACGTCCTGACTTTC.

This chain joins TRBV11-3 and TRBJ2-1; the D call may be TRBD1 or TRBD2 (6 bases each). The CDR3 runs to 15 residues. V shed 1 base and J shed 1 base, with 8 bases lying between them. Germline lookup yields CDR1 SGHNT and CDR2 YENEEA. The CDR3 region has the DNA TGTGCCAGCAGCTTAGGGGGGGCTTCCTACAATGAGCAGTTCTTC. Protein sequence: CASSLGGASYNEQFF.

This chain connects TRBV12-3 or TRBV12-4 to TRBJ1-6; D gene ambiguous. V lost 9 bases and J 8 bases, leaving 5 bases between the germline ends. This CDR3 is built from 10 residues. For the CDR3, the DNA is TGTGCCAGGATAGATTCACCCCTCCACTTT. This translates into CARIDSPLHF.

The chain has TRBV6-1 and TRBJ2-7, with D possibly TRBD1 on 7 matching bases. CDR1 MNHNS and CDR2 SASEGT come from the germline V gene. The CDR3 spans 15 residues. The V end lost 7 bases, the J end lost 3 bases, and 19 bases lay between the germline ends. The CDR3 loop is CASNPRAGGIYEQYF. CDR3 nucleotide sequence: TGTGCCAGCAACCCCCGGGCAGGGGGGATCTACGAGCAGTACTTC.

This clonotype appeared once. This chain links TRBV12-3 or TRBV12-4 with TRBJ2-7, with D perhaps matching TRBD2 (6 bases). This CDR3 is 13 amino acids long. V was trimmed by 1 base and J by 3 bases, leaving 7 bases between them. The CDR3 sequence is CASSLGTNYEQYF. The CDR3 coding sequence is TGTGCCAGCAGTTTAGGGACTAACTACGAGCAGTACTTC.

The chain links TRBV29-1 to TRBJ2-1; D gene ambiguous. This CDR3 spans 11 amino acids. V lost 2 bases, J lost 7 bases, and 6 bases lay in between. CDR1 is SQVTM and CDR2 is ANQGSEA in the germline V gene. CDR3 DNA sequence: TGCAGCGTTGAACCGGCTAATGAGCAGTTCTTC. It is translated as CSVEPANEQFF.

The rearrangement uses TRBV4-3 and TRBJ2-3; possibly TRBD1 for D (6 bases). CDR3 size: 17 residues. V was trimmed by 0 bases and J by 4 bases, leaving 17 bases between them. Germline V gene sequence: CDR1 LGHNA, CDR2 YSLEER. The CDR3 DNA is TGCGCCAGCAGCCAAGATTGGGACAAGATATCAGCAGATACGCAGTATTTT. This gives the protein CASSQDWDKISADTQYF.

V is TRBV7-3 and J is TRBJ2-1; D not resolved. CDR3 length: 15 amino acids. Trimming removed 3 bases from V and 6 bases from J, with 15 bases in between. The germline V gene has CDR1 SGHTA and CDR2 FQGTGA. CDR3 in amino acids: CASSLSPTLFNEQFF. CDR3 nucleotides: TGTGCCAGCAGCTTGTCTCCGACCCTTTTCAATGAGCAGTTCTTC. The variable domain in full, completed from reference TRBV7-3 and TRBJ2-1, reads GAGVSQTPSNKVTEKGKYVELRCDPISGHTALYWYRQSLGQGPEFLIYFQGTGAADDSGLPNDRFFAVRPEGSVSTLKIQRTERGDSAVYLCASSLSPTLFNEQFFGPGTRLTVL.

The chain employs TRBV18 and TRBJ2-7; no reliable D call. Germline V gene sequence: CDR1 KGHSH, CDR2 LQKENI. The germline V and J ends were trimmed by 3 bases and 5 bases, with 5 bases remaining between them. The CDR3 spans 11 residues. CDR3 in DNA: TGTGCCAGCTCACCCCATAACGAGCAGTACTTC. Translated: CASSPHNEQYF.

This clonotype was seen only once. The rearrangement links TRBV7-8 to TRBJ2-7; the D is unclear. The CDR3 has 13 amino acids. With 6 bases removed from V and 3 bases from J, the gap between germline ends came to 12 bases. Per the germline V gene, CDR1 is SGHVS and CDR2 is FQNEAQ. The DNA for the CDR3 is TGTGCCAGCAGACACGACGGATTCTACGAGCAGTACTTC. Protein product: CASRHDGFYEQYF.